This TCR beta chain was observed in a study of T cell responses to AZD1222 COVID-19 vaccine. As to this clone: Its cognate antigen is unknown.

This CDR3 comprises 13 residues. Germline V gene lookup returns CDR1 SQVTM and CDR2 ANQGSEA. Trimming stripped 1 base from V and 0 bases from J, with 6 bases between. Libraries were prepared by immunoSEQ multiplex PCR; TCRdb keeps only in-frame clonotypes and omits some of them. The profile covers 180,000 or so clones, with 88% appearing a single time and roughly 7.7% taken by the ten largest. Overall study findings and caveats: The breadth and depth of Spike-specific TCRs increased once two AZD1222 doses had been given.

This sequence was found in an adult in good health. The material was peripheral blood, obtained on day 0 of AZD1222 vaccination. V usage is TRBV29-1 and J usage is TRBJ1-1; D is unclear. CDR3 protein: CSVEGTLNTEAFF. The CDR3, as DNA: TGCAGCGTTGAAGGGACCTTGAACACTGAAGCTTTCTTT. The full variable domain, completed using reference TRBV29-1 and TRBJ1-1, is SAVISQKPSRDICQRGTSLTIQCQVDSQVTMMFWYRQQPGQSLTLIATANQGSEATYESGFVIDKFPISRPNLTFSTLTVSNMSPEDSSIYLCSVEGTLNTEAFFGQGTRLTVV.